A selection of T cell receptor beta chains follows, all from one sample in a study of cytomegalovirus exposure and HLA in healthy donors. Profiling relied on immunoSEQ multiplex PCR, and the TCRdb table lists in-frame clones only, not all of them. The sample consists of 150,000 to 200,000 clones, about 85% of them appearing once. The sequenced material came from PBMCs. These receptors originate from a man aged 25-45 years in good health and CMV-seropositive. Both conserved end residues are part of each CDR3. The order of the fields is D gene, V gene, J gene, clone size, CDR3 DNA, CDR3 protein. The D gene is left open where the match is weak. Expanded clones get a size class; other rows say once, few or many, or leave the size out.

>TRBD1|TRBV18|TRBJ1-1|.
TGTGCCAGCTCACCAGCGGACAGGGGACCGGGCACTGAAGCTTTCTTT
CASSPADRGPGTEAFF
>.|TRBV5-4|TRBJ1-1|.
TGTGCCAGCAGCTTGGGGGGCCCGAACACTGAAGCTTTCTTT
CASSLGGPNTEAFF
>.|TRBV13|TRBJ2-2|once
TGTGCCAGCAGCATTACGACCGCGGGTTGGACCGGGGAGCTGTTTTTT
CASSITTAGWTGELFF
>TRBD2|TRBV5-6|TRBJ2-2|.
TGTGCCAGCAGCTCCCTAGCGGGGGTGGAGGAGCTGTTTTTT
CASSSLAGVEELFF
>TRBD2|TRBV6-5|TRBJ2-3|.
TGTGCCAGCAGCCGCAATGGGGGGGCAGATACGCAGTATTTT
CASSRNGGADTQYF
>.|TRBV5-4|TRBJ2-6|.
TGTGCCAGCAGCTTGATCGTTGCGTCTGGGGCCAACGTCCTGACTTTC
CASSLIVASGANVLTF
>.|TRBV19|TRBJ1-5|.
TGTGCCAGTAGTATAGTAAATCAGCCCCAGCATTTT
CASSIVNQPQHF
>TRBD1|TRBV29-1|TRBJ2-7|once
TGCAGCGGCCGGGACAGCGATTACGAGCAGTACTTC
CSGRDSDYEQYF
>TRBD1|TRBV5-6|TRBJ2-7|.
TGTGCCAGCAGCTTGGGGACAGGGGACGAGCAGTACTTC
CASSLGTGDEQYF
>TRBD1|TRBV29-1|TRBJ1-1|.
TGCAGCGCACAGGGGGTAGGGACTGAAGCTTTCTTT
CSAQGVGTEAFF
>.|TRBV7-9|TRBJ2-1|few
TGTGCCAGCAGCCCGGTTAGAGGCAATGAGCAGTTCTTC
CASSPVRGNEQFF
>TRBD1|TRBV15|TRBJ1-1|.
TGTGCCACCAGCTTACTACAGGGGTTGGACGCTGAAGCTTTCTTT
CATSLLQGLDAEAFF
>.|TRBV19|TRBJ1-2|.
TGTGCCAGTAGTATGTTCCTGCAGGTCGTAGGCTACACCTTC
CASSMFLQVVGYTF
>TRBD1|TRBV6-5|TRBJ1-3|many
TGTGCCAGCAGCCGGGACAGCTCTGGAAACACCATATATTTT
CASSRDSSGNTIYF
>.|TRBV4-2|TRBJ1-1|few
TGTGCCAGCAGCCCCCTTACACAGAACTTGAACACTGAAGCTTTCTTT
CASSPLTQNLNTEAFF
>.|TRBV7-9|TRBJ2-7|.
TGTGCCAGCAGCATACAGGACAGCCCCTCCATCGAGCAGTACTTC
CASSIQDSPSIEQYF
>TRBD1|TRBV6-5|TRBJ1-1|.
TGTGCCAGCAGAGAACAGGGGGCGCTGGGCACTGAAGCTTTCTTT
CASREQGALGTEAFF
>.|TRBV11-2|TRBJ1-1|few
TGTGCCAGCAGACGACAGCCGAACACTGAAGCTTTCTTT
CASRRQPNTEAFF
>TRBD1|TRBV19|TRBJ2-7|.
TGTGCCAGTAGTATTAGACAGGGTCCCTACGAGCAGTACTTC
CASSIRQGPYEQYF
>TRBD2|TRBV7-3|TRBJ2-3|.
TGTGCCAGCAGCTTAAATTCCCCAGCGGGGGGGCGGGATGGTGCAGATACGCAGTATTTT
CASSLNSPAGGRDGADTQYF
>TRBD2|TRBV6-1|TRBJ2-1|once
TGTGCCAGCAGCGAACGGGCCGGCGGGGGTTACAATGAGCAGTTCTTC
CASSERAGGGYNEQFF
>.|TRBV19|TRBJ1-1|.
TGTGCCAGTAGTATAATTGCGCTCGTAGGGGACACTGAAGCTTTCTTT
CASSIIALVGDTEAFF
>TRBD2|TRBV9|TRBJ2-5|.
TGTGCCAGCAACCCAGGGGCGGGGGGAGAGACCCAGTACTTC
CASNPGAGGETQYF
>TRBD1|TRBV18|TRBJ1-2|few
TGTGCCAGCTCACGACAGGGCGACTATGGCTACACCTTC
CASSRQGDYGYTF
>TRBD2|TRBV27|TRBJ2-3|.
TGTGCCACCTCCCCCGTCCGGGGACTAGCGGGGCGCACAGATACGCAGTATTTT
CATSPVRGLAGRTDTQYF
>.|TRBV7-8|TRBJ2-6|.
TGTGCCAGCAGCTCCCTAGGAGGGGGCCCCTCCTCTGGGGCCAACGTCCTGACTTTC
CASSSLGGGPSSGANVLTF
>TRBD2|TRBV23-1|TRBJ2-1|.
TGCGCCAGCAGTCACACACCCGGGACTAGCTACAATGAGCAGTTCTTC
CASSHTPGTSYNEQFF
>TRBD1|TRBV18|TRBJ1-4|.
TGTGCCAGCTCACCGCCGGGACAGGGTAATGAAAAACTGTTTTTT
CASSPPGQGNEKLFF
>.|TRBV18|TRBJ1-6|.
TGTGCCAGCTCCCCGATGTTCGGAAGGGGTTATAATTCACCCCTCCACTTT
CASSPMFGRGYNSPLHF
>TRBD1|TRBV9|TRBJ1-2|few
TGTGCCAGCAGCGTGGGACAGGGCGGCTACACCTTC
CASSVGQGGYTF
>TRBD1|TRBV19|TRBJ1-2|.
TGTGCCGGATCGACAGGGGTGATCTACACCTTC
CAGSTGVIYTF
>TRBD1|TRBV5-1|TRBJ1-2|.
TGCGCCAGCAGCTTGGGGACAGGGGCCTATGGCTACACCTTC
CASSLGTGAYGYTF
>.|TRBV5-1|TRBJ1-6|.
TGCGCCAGCAGCTTGGAGACAGTATATAATTCACCCCTCCACTTT
CASSLETVYNSPLHF
>TRBD1|TRBV11-3|TRBJ2-1|.
TGTGCCAGCAGCTTAGCGGGGACAGGGTGGCAGTTCTTC
CASSLAGTGWQFF
>TRBD1|TRBV5-1|TRBJ2-5|.
TGCGCCAGCAGCGGGGGGGACAGGGGTCTAGAGACCCAGTACTTC
CASSGGDRGLETQYF
>.|TRBV30|TRBJ1-5|few
TGTGCCTGGAGCGGGGGTTGGAGGGCTACCCAGCATTTT
CAWSGGWRATQHF
>TRBD1|TRBV7-6|TRBJ1-2|.
TGTGCCAGCAGCTTATTCCAGGCCGGGACAGGGGATATGGGCTACACCTTC
CASSLFQAGTGDMGYTF
>.|TRBV4-1|TRBJ1-5|few
TGCGCCAGCAGCCAAGGCCAGGGTTATAGCAATCAGCCCCAGCATTTT
CASSQGQGYSNQPQHF
>TRBD2|TRBV10-3|TRBJ2-1|.
TGTGCCATCAGTGAGTTCCGGGGGGAGAATGAGCAGTTCTTC
CAISEFRGENEQFF
>TRBD1|TRBV7-9|TRBJ1-1|.
TGTGCCAGCAGCTTAGGGGACAGGGGTATGAACACTGAAGCTTTCTTT
CASSLGDRGMNTEAFF
>.|TRBV7-9|TRBJ1-3|.
TGTGCCAGCAGCTTAGCGTATGGCAGGGGAAACACCATATATTTT
CASSLAYGRGNTIYF
>TRBD2|TRBV9|TRBJ2-3|.
TGTGCCAGCAGCCCGGGGGGGTTCACAGATACGCAGTATTTT
CASSPGGFTDTQYF
>.|TRBV11-3|TRBJ2-7|.
TGTGCCAGCAGCTTAGGAACAGGACCCTCTCCCGAGCAGTACTTC
CASSLGTGPSPEQYF
>.|TRBV18|TRBJ1-2|.
TGTGCCAGCTCATACCAGCCGCAGGGCTTTAACTATGGCTACACCTTC
CASSYQPQGFNYGYTF
>TRBD1|TRBV7-7|TRBJ1-1|.
TGTGCTAGCAGCCCGGGGACAGGGGGGGAAGCTTTCTTT
CASSPGTGGEAFF
>TRBD2|TRBV5-5|TRBJ2-2|.
TGTGCCAGCATGGGCGGGGGGGTCGTCTTGAACACCGGGGAGCTGTTTTTT
CASMGGGVVLNTGELFF